A selection of T cell receptor beta chains follows, all from one sample in a study of cytomegalovirus exposure and HLA in healthy donors. TCRdb keeps only in-frame clones here, not all; method: immunoSEQ multiplex PCR. Altogether 65,000 to 100,000 clones are present, roughly 79% being singletons, with the ten largest covering about 6.4%. What was sequenced was PBMCs. Every receptor here comes from a female donor in good health and CMV-seronegative. Each CDR3 is given with its conserved first and last residue. Fields, in order: J gene, V gene, clone size, D gene, CDR3 protein, CDR3 DNA. The D gene is left open where the match is weak. Only some rows state a clone size, as once, few, many or a class for expanded clones.

TRBJ2-1 | TRBV28 | . | TRBD2 | CASRATSGSSDEQFF | TGTGCCAGCAGGGCCACTAGCGGGAGTTCTGATGAGCAGTTCTTC
TRBJ2-7 | TRBV2 | . | . | CASHPDKSYEQYF | TGTGCCAGCCACCCGGACAAATCCTACGAGCAGTACTTC
TRBJ2-7 | TRBV5-4 | once | . | CASSPTGLPYEQYF | TGTGCCAGCAGCCCCACTGGACTTCCGTACGAGCAGTACTTC
TRBJ2-2 | TRBV5-1 | . | . | CASSLGGNQNTGELFF | TGCGCCAGCAGCTTGGGCGGGAATCAGAACACCGGGGAGCTGTTTTTT
TRBJ2-1 | TRBV2 | . | TRBD2 | CASRDTGLAGGVYEQFF | TGTGCCAGCAGGGATACTGGGTTAGCGGGAGGAGTATATGAGCAGTTCTTC
TRBJ2-4 | TRBV6-5 | . | TRBD1 | CASSYGPTGGRYIQYF | TGTGCCAGCAGTTACGGACCGACAGGGGGTCGGTACATTCAGTACTTC
TRBJ1-2 | TRBV19 | . | TRBD1 | CASSISSWTGANYGYTF | TGTGCCAGTAGTATATCCTCTTGGACAGGAGCTAACTATGGCTACACCTTC
TRBJ1-6 | TRBV7-8 | few | . | CASSLRVSSYNSPLHF | TGTGCCAGCAGCTTACGGGTCAGCTCCTATAATTCACCCCTCCACTTT
TRBJ1-2 | TRBV5-5 | . | . | CASSLLSTGYTF | TGTGCCAGCAGCTTGTTGTCAACAGGCTACACCTTC
TRBJ1-2 | TRBV28 | . | . | CASSYPGQGSGYTF | TGTGCCAGCAGTTATCCGGGCCAGGGCTCTGGCTACACCTTC
TRBJ1-1 | TRBV6-5 | . | TRBD1 | CASSSLNRGWNTEAFF | TGTGCCAGCAGTTCCTTAAACAGGGGCTGGAACACTGAAGCTTTCTTT
TRBJ1-1 | TRBV14 | . | TRBD1 | CASSPYRGLGAFF | TGTGCCAGCAGCCCTTACAGGGGGCTGGGAGCTTTCTTT
TRBJ2-3 | TRBV5-1 | . | TRBD2 | CASSLLAGLQDTQYF | TGCGCCAGCAGCTTGCTAGCGGGGTTACAAGATACGCAGTATTTT
TRBJ2-6 | TRBV4-1 | . | . | CASSGRDSQGPFFSGANVLTF | TGCGCCAGCAGCGGCCGGGACTCCCAAGGGCCCTTTTTCTCTGGGGCCAACGTCCTGACTTTC
TRBJ2-4 | TRBV6-1 | . | . | CASSERRGNIQYF | TGTGCCAGCAGTGAACGAAGGGGAAACATTCAGTACTTC
TRBJ1-1 | TRBV5-1 | few | TRBD1 | CASSLGGQGGTEAFF | TGCGCCAGCAGCTTGGGTGGACAGGGGGGAACTGAAGCTTTCTTT
TRBJ2-6 | TRBV7-2 | once | TRBD2 | CASSLASGIGANVLTF | TGTGCCAGCAGCTTAGCTAGCGGGATAGGGGCCAACGTCCTGACTTTC
TRBJ2-6 | TRBV18 | . | TRBD1 | CASSPLQGGSGANVLTF | TGTGCCAGCTCACCTTTACAGGGGGGCTCTGGGGCCAACGTCCTGACTTTC
TRBJ2-2 | TRBV6-5 | . | . | CASSYSGVRLFF | TGTGCCAGCAGTTATTCGGGGGTTCGACTGTTTTTT
TRBJ2-5 | TRBV15 | . | . | CATSRDLAVQETQYF | TGTGCCACCAGCAGAGATCTGGCAGTTCAAGAGACCCAGTACTTC
TRBJ2-3 | TRBV9 | . | TRBD2 | CASSSQGGVVTDTQYF | TGTGCCAGCAGCTCCCAGGGAGGGGTTGTCACAGATACGCAGTATTTT
TRBJ1-4 | TRBV4-1 | . | TRBD1 | CASSQVANRGREKLFF | TGCGCCAGCAGCCAAGTTGCGAACAGGGGTAGGGAAAAACTGTTTTTT
TRBJ2-7 | TRBV6-6 | few | TRBD1 | CASSYSNRGSYEQYF | TGTGCCAGCAGTTACTCGAACAGGGGCTCCTACGAGCAGTACTTC
TRBJ2-3 | TRBV29-1 | once | TRBD2 | CSVAAGGPGDTQYF | TGCAGCGTTGCGGCGGGAGGTCCGGGAGATACGCAGTATTTT
TRBJ1-1 | TRBV28 | . | . | CASSSRYGEAFF | TGTGCCAGCAGTTCCCGATACGGTGAAGCTTTCTTT
TRBJ1-1 | TRBV7-9 | few | TRBD1 | CASSPDRGGQNTEAFF | TGTGCCAGCAGCCCCGACAGGGGAGGTCAAAACACTGAAGCTTTCTTT
TRBJ2-3 | TRBV30 | . | . | CAWTPTRGTDTQYF | TGTGCCTGGACCCCAACAAGGGGTACAGATACGCAGTATTTT